One and the same sample provided the 24 T cell receptor beta chains below, sequenced in a study of blood T cell repertoires in COVID-19. Data came from immunoSEQ multiplex PCR; TCRdb stores just in-frame clones and leaves some out. The table shows more than 100,000 clones, with roughly 83% occurring only once. Specimen: peripheral blood. Source of these receptors: a woman in her thirties who had recovered from COVID-19.

The chain joins TRBV14 to TRBJ1-2; D may be TRBD1 (6 bases). CDR3 length: 13 residues. Germline CDR1 reads SGHDN; CDR2 reads FVKESK. V was cut by 1 base and J by 7 bases, with 10 bases left in between. The CDR3: CASSQGGQSGYTF. The CDR3 DNA sequence: TGTGCCAGCAGCCAAGGCGGACAGAGTGGCTACACCTTC.

The chain uses TRBV25-1 and TRBJ1-2; maybe TRBD1 (5 bases). V lost 4 bases and J 3 bases, leaving 12 bases between the germline ends. Germline V gene data show CDR1 as MGHDK and CDR2 as SYGVNS. This CDR3 spans 14 amino acids. CDR3 bases: TGTGCCAGCAGTGGCATAGACAGTTACTATGGCTACACCTTC. The encoded protein is CASSGIDSYYGYTF.

In its sample, this clone was seen a few times. The chain recombines TRBV5-6 with TRBJ2-1, with TRBD2 matching 7 bases. The length of the CDR3 is 11 residues. Germline V gene data show CDR1 as SGHDT and CDR2 as YYEEEE. V shed 3 bases and J 10 bases; nucleotides not matched to a gene: 1. The chain's CDR3 is CASSSGREQFF. The CDR3 DNA reads as TGTGCCAGCAGCTCCGGGAGGGAGCAGTTCTTC.

The chain joins TRBV18 to TRBJ1-1; 10 bases align to TRBD1. Germline CDR1 and CDR2: KGHSH and LQKENI. This CDR3 comprises 15 residues. The ends lost 3 bases at V and 3 bases at J; junction bases unmatched: 4. The CDR3 is CASSPTGQGDTEAFF. In DNA, the CDR3 is TGTGCCAGCTCACCGACTGGACAGGGGGACACTGAAGCTTTCTTT.

The chain links TRBV20-1 to TRBJ2-5; D not certain. There are 14 residues in the CDR3. From germline, CDR1 is DFQATT and CDR2 SNEGSKA (reference sequence). Trimming left V 3 bases short and J 0 bases short, with 11 bases between. The CDR3 nucleotides read TGCAGTGCTAGTACGAGCTTGTACCAAGAGACCCAGTACTTC. It encodes CSASTSLYQETQYF.

V is TRBV9 and J is TRBJ1-1; D not resolved. The CDR3 has 16 residues. The V gene's germline CDR1 is SGDLS and CDR2 YYNGEE. The V gene lost 4 bases and the J gene lost 2 bases, with 18 bases spanning the gap. This chain's CDR3 is CASSPAGSSGNTEAFF. CDR3 nucleotides: TGTGCCAGCAGCCCGGCGGGGTCTAGCGGAAACACTGAAGCTTTCTTT. The full variable domain, completed using reference TRBV9 and TRBJ1-1, is DSGVTQTPKHLITATGQRVTLRCSPRSGDLSVYWYQQSLDQGLQFLIQYYNGEERAKGNILERFSAQQFPDLHSELNLSSLELGDSALYFCASSPAGSSGNTEAFFGQGTRLTVV.

The J gene is TRBJ2-5, the V gene TRBV3-1 (or the pseudogene TRBV3-2); 7 bases match TRBD2. The V gene end was trimmed by 2 bases and the J gene end by 5 bases; junction bases not matched to a gene: 8. Germline CDR1 and CDR2: LGHDT and YNNKEL (reference sequence). The CDR3 consists of 15 residues. This CDR3 reads CASSQRGAAGETQYF. As DNA, the CDR3 is TGTGCCAGCAGCCAAAGGGGAGCAGCGGGGGAGACCCAGTACTTC.

V gene TRBV7-3 combines with J gene TRBJ2-7, with 10 nucleotides matching TRBD2. Germline V gives CDR1 SGHTA, CDR2 FQGTGA. This CDR3 spans 15 amino acids. V lost 3 bases and J lost 3; bases outside the gene matches: 5. The CDR3, as DNA: TGTGCCAGCAGCTTGGGAAGCGGGGGGGACTACGAGCAGTACTTC. It is translated as CASSLGSGGDYEQYF.

The chain joins TRBV19 to TRBJ1-4; D is undetermined. In germline, CDR1 is LNHDA, CDR2 SQIVND (reference sequence). V was clipped by 7 bases and J by 0 bases, with 12 bases between them. This CDR3 is 15 amino acids long. The DNA of the CDR3 is TGTGCCAGTAAGCGCAGTCATGCAACTAATGAAAAACTGTTTTTT. This translates into CASKRSHATNEKLFF.

The gene calls are TRBV5-5 and TRBJ2-3, with D perhaps TRBD2 (6 bases). V lost 2 bases, J lost 0 bases, and 13 bases lay in between. The germline V gene has CDR1 SGHKS and CDR2 YYEKEE (reference sequence). The CDR3 covers 16 residues. The chain's CDR3 is CASSFEVAVSTDTQYF. In nucleotides, the CDR3 is TGTGCCAGCAGCTTCGAGGTAGCGGTTAGCACAGATACGCAGTATTTT.

The J gene is TRBJ1-1, the V gene TRBV7-3, with 11 bases aligning to TRBD1. Germline loops: CDR1 SGHTA, CDR2 FQGTGA. The junction had 6 bases not matched to a gene; V was cut back by 0 bases and J by 6 bases. The CDR3 is made up of 16 amino acids. The CDR3: CASSLTGQGAIAEAFF. CDR3 nucleotides: TGTGCCAGCAGCTTAACCGGACAGGGGGCGATCGCTGAAGCTTTCTTT.

The V and J genes are TRBV3-1 (or the pseudogene TRBV3-2) and TRBJ2-2, with TRBD1 identical over 10 bases. This CDR3 comprises 15 residues. V trimming: 0 bases; J trimming: 7 bases; junction bases outside the gene matches: 2. The germline V gene has CDR1 LGHDT and CDR2 YNNKEL (reference sequence). CDR3 sequence: CASSQDGTGVGELFF. The CDR3 bases are TGTGCCAGCAGCCAAGACGGGACAGGGGTCGGGGAGCTGTTTTTT.

The V and J genes are TRBV6-5 and TRBJ1-1; TRBD1 might be the D (5 bases). This CDR3 contains 15 residues. V lost 2 bases to trimming and J lost 3 bases, with 13 bases between them. CDR1 and CDR2 from the germline V gene are MNHEY and SVGAGI. The CDR3 coding sequence is TGTGCCAGCAGTTACGGGTCTGGGGGGGACACTGAAGCTTTCTTT. Translated: CASSYGSGGDTEAFF.

The rearrangement joins TRBV19 to TRBJ2-1; possible D gene TRBD2, 6 bases. Germline V gene data show CDR1 as LNHDA and CDR2 as SQIVND (reference sequence). Deletions cut 3 bases from V and 8 bases from J, with 11 bases between. The CDR3 spans 13 residues. CDR3 region: CASSIVSGDEQFF. CDR3 in DNA: TGTGCCAGTAGTATTGTTAGCGGCGATGAGCAGTTCTTC.

This clone was counted only a few times. This chain joins TRBV29-1 and TRBJ2-7, with D possibly TRBD1 on 6 matching bases. Trimming pared 7 bases from V and 5 bases from J, leaving 15 bases between. Germline V gene sequence: CDR1 SQVTM, CDR2 ANQGSEA. The CDR3 runs 12 residues. CDR3 DNA sequence: TGCAGCGGGGGACGTGGGGGCGACGAGCAGTACTTC. Amino acids: CSGGRGGDEQYF.

V gene TRBV5-5 combines with J gene TRBJ1-5, with D possibly being TRBD1 (5 bases). This CDR3 comprises 15 residues. Per germline, CDR1 SGHKS and CDR2 YYEKEE (reference sequence). The V end was cut by 2 bases, the J end by 7 bases, with 16 bases between. This CDR3 is CASSFGPRVQQPQHF. DNA of the CDR3: TGTGCCAGCAGCTTCGGACCCAGGGTTCAACAGCCCCAGCATTTT.

The chain links TRBV15 to TRBJ1-2; TRBD1 aligns across 7 bases. CDR1 LNHNV and CDR2 YYDKDF come from the germline V gene (reference sequence). The ends lost 4 bases at V and 0 bases at J; junction bases unmatched: 5. CDR3 length: 15 residues. The CDR3 sequence: CATSTLQGTNYGYTF. CDR3 DNA sequence: TGTGCCACCAGCACGCTACAGGGGACTAACTATGGCTACACCTTC.

The V gene is TRBV29-1, the J gene TRBJ1-1, with D perhaps TRBD1 (5 bases). This CDR3 is 13 amino acids long. V was pared by 4 bases and J by 1 base, with 10 bases between. Germline CDR1 is SQVTM and CDR2 is ANQGSEA. CDR3 loop: CSVAPGQNTEAFF. The CDR3 DNA is TGCAGCGTTGCCCCCGGACAGAACACTGAAGCTTTCTTT.

J is TRBJ1-2 and V is TRBV3-1 (or the pseudogene TRBV3-2); D is unresolved. Trimming cost V 6 bases and J 7 bases, with 18 bases left between them. Looked up from germline, CDR1 is LGHDT and CDR2 is YNNKEL (reference sequence). The CDR3 covers 14 residues. The CDR3 sequence is CASSPGSLSSGYTF. The CDR3, as DNA: TGTGCCAGCAGTCCCGGGAGTCTCAGTAGTGGCTACACCTTC.

The chain employs TRBV5-1 and TRBJ2-7; TRBD2 agrees at 11 bases. V was clipped by 2 bases and J by 6 bases; unmatched bases: 10. The CDR3 is made up of 16 amino acids. Germline CDR1 is SGHRS and CDR2 is YFSETQ. CDR3 DNA: TGCGCCAGCAGCTTTCGACTAGCGGGGACGGGGGGCGAGCAGTACTTC. It codes for CASSFRLAGTGGEQYF.

In its sample, this clone was seen once. The CDR3: CASSDASGGDTQYF. In nucleotides, the CDR3 is TGTGCCAGCAGTGACGCTAGCGGGGGGGATACGCAGTATTTT. This rearrangement joins TRBV6-4 to TRBJ2-3; 11 nucleotides align to TRBD2. The germline V gene encodes CDR1 MRHNA and CDR2 SNTAGT. This CDR3 comprises 14 residues. Unmatched junction bases numbered 1, after V lost 2 bases and J lost 6 bases.

The chain is built from TRBV5-5 and TRBJ2-2, with 7 bases that match TRBD2. Germline V gene sequence: CDR1 SGHKS, CDR2 YYEKEE (reference sequence). V shed 0 bases and J 0 bases; nucleotides not matched to a gene: 14. This CDR3 comprises 20 residues. CDR3 coding DNA: TGTGCCAGCAGCTTGGAGTCGGGGGGTTTGCCTCTAGCGAACACCGGGGAGCTGTTTTTT. Translation: CASSLESGGLPLANTGELFF.

J is TRBJ2-2 and V is TRBV10-3; TRBD1 agrees at 7 bases. With 10 bases clipped from V and 7 bases from J, the junction kept 9 bases outside the gene matches. The germline V gene has CDR1 ENHRY and CDR2 SYGVKD. The CDR3 runs 13 residues. CDR3 nucleotide sequence: TGTGCCACTCGGCAGGGGGTTATCGGGGAGCTGTTTTTT. It translates to CATRQGVIGELFF.

The V call is TRBV11-2, the J call TRBJ1-3, with 10 bases that match TRBD1. The CDR3 sequence is 17 residues long. Germline trimming cut 5 bases from V and 0 bases from J; bases unmatched to any gene: 7. CDR1 and CDR2 (germline): SGHAT, FQNNGV. CDR3 in amino acids: CASSIRQGAYSGNTIYF. CDR3 sequence (DNA): TGTGCCAGCAGCATAAGACAGGGGGCCTACTCTGGAAACACCATATATTTT.